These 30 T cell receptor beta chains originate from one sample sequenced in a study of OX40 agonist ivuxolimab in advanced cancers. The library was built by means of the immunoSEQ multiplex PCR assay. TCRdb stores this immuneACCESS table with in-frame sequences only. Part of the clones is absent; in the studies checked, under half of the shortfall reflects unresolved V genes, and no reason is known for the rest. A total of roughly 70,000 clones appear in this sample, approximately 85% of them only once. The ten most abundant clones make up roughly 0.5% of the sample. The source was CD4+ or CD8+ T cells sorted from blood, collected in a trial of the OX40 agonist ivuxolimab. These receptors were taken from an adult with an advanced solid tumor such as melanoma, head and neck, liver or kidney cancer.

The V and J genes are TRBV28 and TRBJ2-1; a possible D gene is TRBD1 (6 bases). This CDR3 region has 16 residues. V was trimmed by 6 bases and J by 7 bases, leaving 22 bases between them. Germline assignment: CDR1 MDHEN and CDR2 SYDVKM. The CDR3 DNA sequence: TGTGCCAGCAGCCCTCCCAGGGGCAGCCTTAAGAATGAGCAGTTCTTC. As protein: CASSPPRGSLKNEQFF.

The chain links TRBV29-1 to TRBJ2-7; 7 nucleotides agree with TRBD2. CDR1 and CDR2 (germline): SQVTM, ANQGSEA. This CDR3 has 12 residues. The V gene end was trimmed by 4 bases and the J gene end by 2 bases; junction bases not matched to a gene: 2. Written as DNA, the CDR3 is TGCAGCGTTGGGGGGGGACCCTACGAGCAGTACTTC. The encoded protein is CSVGGGPYEQYF.

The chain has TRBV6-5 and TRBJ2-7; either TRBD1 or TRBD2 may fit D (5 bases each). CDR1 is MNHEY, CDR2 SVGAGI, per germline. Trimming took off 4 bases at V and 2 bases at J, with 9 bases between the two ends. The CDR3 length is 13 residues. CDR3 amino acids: CASSSRGPYEQYF. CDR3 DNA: TGTGCCAGCAGTTCCCGGGGCCCCTACGAGCAGTACTTC.

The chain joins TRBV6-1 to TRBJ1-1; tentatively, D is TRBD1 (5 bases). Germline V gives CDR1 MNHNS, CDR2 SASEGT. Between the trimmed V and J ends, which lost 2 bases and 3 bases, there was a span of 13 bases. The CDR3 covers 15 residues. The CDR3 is CASSENKGYYTEAFF. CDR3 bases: TGTGCCAGCAGTGAAAATAAGGGGTATTACACTGAAGCTTTCTTT.

Here the CDR3 reads CASSSGGQGAYEQYF. DNA of the CDR3: TGTGCCAGCAGCTCGGGGGGACAGGGGGCCTACGAGCAGTACTTC. This sequence joins TRBV5-4 and TRBJ2-7, with 11 bases identical to TRBD1. The V segment lost 3 bases and the J segment 2 bases; nucleotides outside the gene matches: 4. Germline V CDR1 and CDR2: SGHNT, YYREEE (reference sequence). CDR3 size: 15 residues.

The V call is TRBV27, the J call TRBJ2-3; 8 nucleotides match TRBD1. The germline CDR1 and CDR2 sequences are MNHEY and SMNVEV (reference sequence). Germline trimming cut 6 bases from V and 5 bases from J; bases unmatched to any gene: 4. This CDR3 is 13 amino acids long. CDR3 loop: CASSNRGIDTQYF. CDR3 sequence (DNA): TGTGCCAGCAGCAACAGGGGGATAGATACGCAGTATTTT.

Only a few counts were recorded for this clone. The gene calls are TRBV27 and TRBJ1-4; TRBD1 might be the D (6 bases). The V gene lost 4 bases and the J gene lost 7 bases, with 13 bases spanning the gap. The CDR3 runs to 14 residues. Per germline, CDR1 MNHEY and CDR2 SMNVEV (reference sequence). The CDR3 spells CASSSAGGVEKLFF. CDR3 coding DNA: TGTGCCAGCAGTTCGGCTGGGGGCGTTGAAAAACTGTTTTTT.

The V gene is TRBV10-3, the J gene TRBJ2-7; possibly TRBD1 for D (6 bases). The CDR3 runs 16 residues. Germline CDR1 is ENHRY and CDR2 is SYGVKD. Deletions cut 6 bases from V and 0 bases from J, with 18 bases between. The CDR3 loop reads CAISGPRQGSSYEQYF. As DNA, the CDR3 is TGTGCCATCAGCGGGCCTAGGCAGGGGAGCTCCTACGAGCAGTACTTC.

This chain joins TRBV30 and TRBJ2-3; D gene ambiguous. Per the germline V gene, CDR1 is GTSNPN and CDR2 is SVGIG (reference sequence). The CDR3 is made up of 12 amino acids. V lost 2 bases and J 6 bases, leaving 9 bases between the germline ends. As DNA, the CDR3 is TGTGCCTGGAGTCGAAGTTCTGATACGCAGTATTTT. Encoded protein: CAWSRSSDTQYF.

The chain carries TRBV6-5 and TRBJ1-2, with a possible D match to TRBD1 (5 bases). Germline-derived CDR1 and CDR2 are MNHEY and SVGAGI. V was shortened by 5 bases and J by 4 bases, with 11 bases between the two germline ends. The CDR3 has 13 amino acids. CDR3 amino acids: CASSRDSLYGYTF. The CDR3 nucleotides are TGTGCCAGCAGTCGTGACAGCCTCTATGGCTACACCTTC.

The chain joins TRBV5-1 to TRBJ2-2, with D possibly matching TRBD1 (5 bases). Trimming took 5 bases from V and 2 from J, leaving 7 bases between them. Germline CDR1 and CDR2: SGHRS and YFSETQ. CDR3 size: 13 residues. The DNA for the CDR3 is TGCGCCAGCAGAGGGGATAACACCGGGGAGCTGTTTTTT. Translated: CASRGDNTGELFF.

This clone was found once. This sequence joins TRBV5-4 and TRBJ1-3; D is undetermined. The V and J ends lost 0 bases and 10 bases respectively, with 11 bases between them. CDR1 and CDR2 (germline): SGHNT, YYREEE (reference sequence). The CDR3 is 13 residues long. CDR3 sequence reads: CASSLERDSTIYF. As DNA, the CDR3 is TGTGCCAGCAGCTTGGAGAGGGATTCGACCATATATTTT.

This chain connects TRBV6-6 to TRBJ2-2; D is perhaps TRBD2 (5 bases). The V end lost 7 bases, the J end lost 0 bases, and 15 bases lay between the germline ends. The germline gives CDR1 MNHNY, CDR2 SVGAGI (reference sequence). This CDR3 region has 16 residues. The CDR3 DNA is TGTGCCAGCAACAGAAGAACGGGGTCGAACACCGGGGAGCTGTTTTTT. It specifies CASNRRTGSNTGELFF.

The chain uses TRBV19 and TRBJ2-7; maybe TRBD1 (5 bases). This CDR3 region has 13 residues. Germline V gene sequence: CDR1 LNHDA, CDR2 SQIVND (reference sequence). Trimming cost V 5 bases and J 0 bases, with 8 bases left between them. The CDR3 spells CASSDQGSYEQYF. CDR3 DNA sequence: TGTGCCAGTAGTGATCAGGGCTCCTACGAGCAGTACTTC.

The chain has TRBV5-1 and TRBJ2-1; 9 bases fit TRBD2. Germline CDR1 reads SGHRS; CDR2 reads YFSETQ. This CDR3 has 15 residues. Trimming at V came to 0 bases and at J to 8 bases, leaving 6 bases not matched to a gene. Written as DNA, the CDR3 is TGCGCCAGCAGCTTGGGGGGAGCGGGAGGCGATGAGCAGTTCTTC. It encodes CASSLGGAGGDEQFF.

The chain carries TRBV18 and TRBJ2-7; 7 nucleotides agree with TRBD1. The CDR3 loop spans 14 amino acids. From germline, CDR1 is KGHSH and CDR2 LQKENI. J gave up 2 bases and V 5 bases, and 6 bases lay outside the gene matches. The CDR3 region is CASSSTGLAYEQYF. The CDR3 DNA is TGTGCCAGCTCATCGACAGGGTTGGCCTACGAGCAGTACTTC.

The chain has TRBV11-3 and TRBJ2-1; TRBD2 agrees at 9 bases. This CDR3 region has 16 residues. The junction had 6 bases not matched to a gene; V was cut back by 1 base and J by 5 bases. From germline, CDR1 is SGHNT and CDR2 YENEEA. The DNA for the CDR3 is TGTGCCAGCAGCTTAGTTTTGACTAGCGGCCACAATGAGCAGTTCTTC. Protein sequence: CASSLVLTSGHNEQFF.

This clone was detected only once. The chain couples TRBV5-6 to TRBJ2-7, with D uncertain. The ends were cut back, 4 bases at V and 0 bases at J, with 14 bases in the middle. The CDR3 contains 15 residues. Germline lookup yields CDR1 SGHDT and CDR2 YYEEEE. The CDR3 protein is CASSPPGGLSYEQYF. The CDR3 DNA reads TGTGCCAGCAGCCCACCCGGCGGCCTCTCCTACGAGCAGTACTTC.

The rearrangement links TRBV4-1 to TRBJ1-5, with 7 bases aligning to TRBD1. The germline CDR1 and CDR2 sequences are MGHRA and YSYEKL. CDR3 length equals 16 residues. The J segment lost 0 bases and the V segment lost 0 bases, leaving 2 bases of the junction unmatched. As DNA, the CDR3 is TGCGCCAGCAGCCAAGAACAGGGGTATAGCAATCAGCCCCAGCATTTT. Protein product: CASSQEQGYSNQPQHF.

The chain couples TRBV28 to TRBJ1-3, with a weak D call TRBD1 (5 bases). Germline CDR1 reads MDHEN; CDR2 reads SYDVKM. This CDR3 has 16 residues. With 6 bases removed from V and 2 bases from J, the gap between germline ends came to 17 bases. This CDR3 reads CASRPLEGITGNTIYF. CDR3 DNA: TGTGCCAGCAGGCCCTTAGAGGGGATCACTGGAAACACCATATATTTT.

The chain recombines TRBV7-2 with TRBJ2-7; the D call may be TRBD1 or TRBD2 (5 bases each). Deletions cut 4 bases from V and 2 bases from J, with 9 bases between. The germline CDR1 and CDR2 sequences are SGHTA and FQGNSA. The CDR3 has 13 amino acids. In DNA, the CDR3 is TGTGCCAGCAGCTCCCGGGGCACCTACGAGCAGTACTTC. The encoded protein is CASSSRGTYEQYF. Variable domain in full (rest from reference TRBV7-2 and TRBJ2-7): GAGVSQSPSNKVTEKGKDVELRCDPISGHTALYWYRQSLGQGLEFLIYFQGNSAPDKSGLPSDRFSAERTGGSVSTLTIQRTQQEDSAVYLCASSSRGTYEQYFGPGTRLTVT.

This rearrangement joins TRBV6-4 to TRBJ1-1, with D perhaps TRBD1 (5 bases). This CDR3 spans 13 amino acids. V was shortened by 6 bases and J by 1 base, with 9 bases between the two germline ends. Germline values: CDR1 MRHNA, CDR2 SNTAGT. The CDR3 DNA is TGTGCCAGCAGGGGGGAGAAGAACACTGAAGCTTTCTTT. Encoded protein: CASRGEKNTEAFF.

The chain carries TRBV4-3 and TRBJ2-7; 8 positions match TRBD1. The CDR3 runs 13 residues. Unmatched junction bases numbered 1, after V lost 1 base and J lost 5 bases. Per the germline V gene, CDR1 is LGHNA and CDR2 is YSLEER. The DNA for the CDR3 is TGCGCCAGCAGCCAAGCAGGGGGCAACGAGCAGTACTTC. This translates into CASSQAGGNEQYF.

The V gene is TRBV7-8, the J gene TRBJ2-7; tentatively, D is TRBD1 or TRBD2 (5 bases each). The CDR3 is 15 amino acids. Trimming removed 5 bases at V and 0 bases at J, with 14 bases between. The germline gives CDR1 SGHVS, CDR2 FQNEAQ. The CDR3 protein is CASSPRDVSSYEQYF. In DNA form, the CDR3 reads TGTGCCAGCAGCCCCCGGGACGTTTCCTCCTACGAGCAGTACTTC. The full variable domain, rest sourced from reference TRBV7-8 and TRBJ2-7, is GAGVSQSPRYKVAKRGQDVALRCDPISGHVSLFWYQQALGQGPEFLTYFQNEAQLDKSGLPSDRFFAERPEGSVSTLKIQRTQQEDSAVYLCASSPRDVSSYEQYFGPGTRLTVT.

The CDR3 protein is CASSLKAGELFF. The CDR3 DNA sequence: TGTGCCAGCAGCCTTAAAGCCGGGGAGCTGTTTTTT. The chain recombines TRBV28 with TRBJ2-2; no firm D call. The CDR3 spans 12 residues. V was clipped by 6 bases and J by 6 bases, with 8 bases between them. Per the germline V gene, CDR1 is MDHEN and CDR2 is SYDVKM.

This chain's CDR3 is CASSAQGNTEAFF. CDR3 nucleotide sequence: TGTGCCAGCAGTGCCCAGGGGAACACTGAAGCTTTCTTT. The J gene is TRBJ1-1, the V gene TRBV2, with a weak D call TRBD1 (5 bases). The germline V gene has CDR1 SNHLY and CDR2 FYNNEI. The CDR3 covers 13 residues. V lost 4 bases and J 1 base, leaving 7 bases between the germline ends.

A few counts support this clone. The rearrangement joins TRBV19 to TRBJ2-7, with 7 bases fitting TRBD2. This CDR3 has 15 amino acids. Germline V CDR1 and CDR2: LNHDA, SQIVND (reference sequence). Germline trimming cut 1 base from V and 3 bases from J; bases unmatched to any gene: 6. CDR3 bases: TGTGCCAGTAGTATAGGACCGGGACTACGCTACGAGCAGTACTTC. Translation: CASSIGPGLRYEQYF.

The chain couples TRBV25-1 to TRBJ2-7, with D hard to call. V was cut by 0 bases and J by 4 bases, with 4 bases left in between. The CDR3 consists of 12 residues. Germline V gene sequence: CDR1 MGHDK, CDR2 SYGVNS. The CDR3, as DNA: TGTGCCAGCAGTGAATACTATTACGAGCAGTACTTC. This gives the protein CASSEYYYEQYF.

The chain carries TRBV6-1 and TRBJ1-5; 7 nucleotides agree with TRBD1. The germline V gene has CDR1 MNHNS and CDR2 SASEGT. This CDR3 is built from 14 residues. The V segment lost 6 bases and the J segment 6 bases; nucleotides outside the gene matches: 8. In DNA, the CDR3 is TGTGCCAGCAGATCCCAGGGGGTTGGTCAGCCCCAGCATTTT. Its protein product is CASRSQGVGQPQHF.

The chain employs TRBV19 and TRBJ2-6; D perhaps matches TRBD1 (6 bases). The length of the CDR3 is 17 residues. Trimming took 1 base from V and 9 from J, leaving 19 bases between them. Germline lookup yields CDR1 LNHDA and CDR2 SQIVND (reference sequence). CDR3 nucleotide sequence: TGTGCCAGTAGTATAGGAGCGACAGGCGCCTCTAACAACGTCCTGACTTTC. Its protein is CASSIGATGASNNVLTF.